These 9 T cell receptor beta chains were all obtained from the same sample, sequenced in a study of T cell responses to AZD1222 COVID-19 vaccine. TCRdb's table, derived via immunoSEQ multiplex PCR, lists solely in-frame clones and lacks some. Here the sample spans around 140,000 clones, approximately 90% being singletons. The specimen comprised peripheral blood, sampled on day 0 of AZD1222 vaccination. Source of these receptors: an adult in good health.

V is TRBV19 and J is TRBJ2-2; TRBD2 agrees at 8 bases. With V trimmed by 1 base and J by 5 bases, 3 bases remained unmatched. Germline assignment: CDR1 LNHDA and CDR2 SQIVND (reference sequence). This CDR3 region has 15 residues. The CDR3: CASSIGAGGTGELFF. DNA for the CDR3: TGTGCCAGTAGTATAGGTGCGGGAGGTACCGGGGAGCTGTTTTTT.

This clone is a singleton in its sample. The chain carries TRBV5-4 and TRBJ1-3; D ambiguous. This CDR3 spans 15 amino acids. Per the germline V gene, CDR1 is SGHNT and CDR2 is YYREEE (reference sequence). Trimming removed 0 bases from V and 0 bases from J, with 7 bases in between. The CDR3 sequence is CASSLGGNSGNTIYF. DNA of the CDR3: TGTGCCAGCAGCTTGGGCGGCAACTCTGGAAACACCATATATTTT.

This chain joins TRBV11-2 and TRBJ2-7, with D uncertain. V lost 0 bases to trimming and J lost 3 bases, with 12 bases between them. Germline assignment: CDR1 SGHAT and CDR2 FQNNGV. The CDR3 extends over 15 amino acids. CDR3 in amino acids: CASSLDLTGFYEQYF. The CDR3 DNA sequence: TGTGCCAGCAGCTTAGATTTGACGGGTTTCTACGAGCAGTACTTC. Full variable domain (outside the CDR3, taken from reference TRBV11-2 and TRBJ2-7): EAGVAQSPRYKIIEKRQSVAFWCNPISGHATLYWYQQILGQGPKLLIQFQNNGVVDDSQLPKDRFSAERLKGVDSTLKIQPAKLEDSAVYLCASSLDLTGFYEQYFGPGTRLTVT.

The chain employs TRBV19 and TRBJ1-5, with D uncertain. Per the germline V gene, CDR1 is LNHDA and CDR2 is SQIVND (reference sequence). This CDR3 is built from 13 residues. Trimming removed 9 bases at V and 4 bases at J, with 13 bases between. DNA for the CDR3: TGTGCCAGAATCGGACGCTTGAATCAGCCCCAGCATTTT. As protein: CARIGRLNQPQHF.

The chain combines TRBV7-6 with TRBJ1-3; D is ambiguous. V was shortened by 5 bases and J by 2 bases, with 13 bases between the two germline ends. The CDR3 covers 15 residues. CDR1 is SGHVS, CDR2 FNYEAQ, per germline. The CDR3 loop is CASSPGSKTGNTIYF. CDR3 nucleotides: TGTGCCAGCAGCCCCGGGTCAAAAACTGGAAACACCATATATTTT.

This chain joins TRBV6-5 and TRBJ2-7; 7 bases match TRBD1. Germline V CDR1 and CDR2: MNHEY, SVGAGI. The CDR3 consists of 14 residues. Trimming at V came to 5 bases and at J to 1 base, leaving 5 bases not matched to a gene. The CDR3 coding sequence is TGTGCCAGCAGTCAACAGGGGAGATCCTACGAGCAGTACTTC. It is translated as CASSQQGRSYEQYF.

The genes are TRBV3-1 (or the pseudogene TRBV3-2) and TRBJ2-5; 9 positions match TRBD2. Germline V gene sequence: CDR1 LGHDT, CDR2 YNNKEL (reference sequence). The CDR3 runs 16 residues. V dropped 3 bases and J dropped 9; count of bases not matched to a gene: 14. CDR3 sequence reads: CASSHLGTSSVSAQYF. CDR3 nucleotide sequence: TGTGCCAGCAGCCACCTCGGGACTAGCTCGGTGTCGGCCCAGTACTTC.

J is TRBJ2-5 and V is TRBV7-2; D remains unclear. V lost 1 base and J 4 bases, leaving 7 bases between the germline ends. The CDR3 consists of 13 residues. Germline-derived CDR1 and CDR2 are SGHTA and FQGNSA. This chain's CDR3 is CASSLVSRETQYF. The CDR3 DNA reads as TGTGCCAGCAGCTTAGTGTCCCGAGAGACCCAGTACTTC.

The chain combines TRBV6-5 with TRBJ2-2; D is possibly TRBD1 (7 bases). This CDR3 has 13 residues. Deletions cut 7 bases from V and 9 bases from J, with 15 bases between. Germline V lookup: CDR1 MNHEY, CDR2 SVGAGI. CDR3 amino acids: CASMQGGVRELFF. The DNA of the CDR3 is TGTGCCAGCATGCAGGGGGGAGTCAGGGAGCTGTTTTTT.